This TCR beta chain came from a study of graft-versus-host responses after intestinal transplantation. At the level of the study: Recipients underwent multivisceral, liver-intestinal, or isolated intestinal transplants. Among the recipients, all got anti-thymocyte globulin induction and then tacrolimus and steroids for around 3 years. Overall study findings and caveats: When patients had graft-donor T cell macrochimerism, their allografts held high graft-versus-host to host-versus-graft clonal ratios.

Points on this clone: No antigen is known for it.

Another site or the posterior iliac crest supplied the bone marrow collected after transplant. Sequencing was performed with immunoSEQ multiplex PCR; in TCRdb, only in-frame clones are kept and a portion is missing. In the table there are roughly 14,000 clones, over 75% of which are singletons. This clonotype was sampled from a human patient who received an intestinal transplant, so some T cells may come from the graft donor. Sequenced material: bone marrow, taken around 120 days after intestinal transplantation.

The CDR3 region is CSVEEGQGGYGYTF. CDR3 bases: TGCAGCGTTGAAGAGGGACAGGGTGGCTATGGCTACACCTTC. This chain connects TRBV29-1 to TRBJ1-2; 9 nucleotides line up with TRBD1. CDR3 length: 14 residues. Germline V gives CDR1 SQVTM, CDR2 ANQGSEA. V lost 0 bases, J lost 4 bases, and 3 bases stayed unmatched.